This T cell receptor beta chain was profiled in a study of shared clonotypes between healthy human individuals. Study observations and caveats: Only a few donors were included, so the genetic and exposure-history diversity represented was limited.

The CDR3 length is 15 residues. With V trimmed by 2 bases and J by 5 bases, 7 bases remained unmatched. Germline-derived CDR1 and CDR2 are SGHAT and FQNNGV. As concerns this clone: Its cognate antigen is unknown.

Replicate PCRs for unsorted PBMC used approximately 300 ng DNA (approximately 31,000 T cell genomes). The repertoire was sequenced with immunoSEQ multiplex PCR; TCRdb's copy has only in-frame clones and lacks some. The sample carries about 490,000 clones, 70% to 80% recorded once. Donors were Caucasian adults residing in Nashville, Tennessee, USA. Unsorted material relied on some 85 million PBMCs as the source of genomic DNA. The receptor was derived from a woman aged 35 to 49 in good health. Some clones in this sample may be carry-over from other donors' samples. The chain has TRBV11-2 and TRBJ1-2, with 8 bases fitting TRBD1. The sample comprised PBMCs. This CDR3 reads CASSLTAGGRYGYTF. For the CDR3, the DNA is TGTGCCAGCAGCTTAACAGCAGGGGGCCGTTATGGCTACACCTTC.